A selection of T cell receptor beta chains follows, all from one sample in a study of shared clonotypes between healthy human individuals. Sequencing used immunoSEQ multiplex PCR; TCRdb keeps in-frame clones, though not all of them. The table lists about 510,000 clones, about 75% of them singletons, with around 12% in the top ten. Sequenced: PBMCs. The receptors come from a woman aged 40 to 55 in good health. Some clones in this sample may be carry-over from other donors' samples. CDR3s include the opening cysteine and the closing phenylalanine or tryptophan. D genes are given only for firm matches. Rows may omit the clone size; those that give it use once, few, many or a size class.

CASSLGWDRYNEKLFF | TGTGCCAGCAGCTTAGGATGGGACAGGTATAATGAAAAACTGTTTTTT | TRBV7-9 | - | TRBD1 | TRBJ1-4
CASSRGYRELRGQYF | TGTGCCAGCAGCCGTGGGTACAGAGAGCTACGGGGGCAGTACTTC | TRBV27 | few | - | TRBJ2-7
CASSQQGEIGYTF | TGTGCCAGCAGTCAACAGGGGGAAATTGGCTACACCTTC | TRBV9 | - | TRBD1 | TRBJ1-2
CASSGTGGKHEQYF | TGTGCCAGCAGTGGTACAGGGGGCAAGCACGAGCAGTACTTC | TRBV6-1 | - | TRBD1 | TRBJ2-7
CASSPLSRGGELFF | TGTGCCAGCAGTCCCCTGAGTAGGGGCGGGGAGCTGTTTTTT | TRBV6-5 | - | - | TRBJ2-2
CASGNLEAFF | TGTGCCAGTGGTAATCTTGAAGCTTTCTTT | TRBV7-9 | few | - | TRBJ1-1
CASSLTPLANSYEQYF | TGCGCCAGCAGCTTGACTCCCCTAGCGAACTCCTACGAGCAGTACTTC | TRBV5-1 | - | - | TRBJ2-7
CASSLGTDYLMTEKLFF | TGTGCCAGCAGCCTTGGGACAGATTATCTAATGACTGAAAAACTGTTTTTT | TRBV7-9 | - | TRBD1 | TRBJ1-4
CAWSRFDTQYF | TGTGCCTGGAGCCGCTTTGATACGCAGTATTTT | TRBV30 | - | - | TRBJ2-3
CATSIGKGGLVYEQYF | TGTGCCACCAGCATCGGCAAGGGCGGACTAGTTTACGAGCAGTACTTC | TRBV15 | - | TRBD2 | TRBJ2-7
CATGTGGQPQHF | TGTGCCACCGGGACCGGGGGTCAGCCCCAGCATTTT | TRBV5-8 | - | - | TRBJ1-5
CASSLGTEAFF | TGTGCCAGCAGCCTAGGAACTGAAGCTTTCTTT | TRBV5-4 | once | - | TRBJ1-1
CASTTDRTTYNEQFF | TGTGCCAGCACCACGGACAGGACCACCTACAATGAGCAGTTCTTC | TRBV2 | once | TRBD1 | TRBJ2-1
CASSLDNSGRVQYF | TGTGCCAGCAGTTTAGATAATAGCGGGAGGGTACAGTACTTC | TRBV28 | - | TRBD2 | TRBJ2-7
CASSPPGGPDQNYGYTF | TGTGCCAGCAGCCCACCGGGGGGACCGGACCAAAACTATGGCTACACCTTC | TRBV5-4 | - | - | TRBJ1-2
CASGLQGGTEAFF | TGTGCTAGTGGTTTGCAGGGAGGCACTGAAGCTTTCTTT | TRBV12-5 | once | - | TRBJ1-1
CASSLGRTEPEAFF | TGTGCCAGCAGCTTAGGTCGGACAGAGCCTGAAGCTTTCTTT | TRBV11-2 | few | - | TRBJ1-1
CAWAVGGATEAFF | TGTGCCTGGGCCGTCGGGGGGGCCACTGAAGCTTTCTTT | TRBV30 | many | - | TRBJ1-1
CASSIGRYNEQFF | TGTGCCAGCAGTATAGGCCGGTACAATGAGCAGTTCTTC | TRBV6-6 | once | - | TRBJ2-1
CASSFGLRHETQYF | TGTGCCAGCAGTTTCGGGCTGAGGCACGAGACCCAGTACTTC | TRBV28 | - | - | TRBJ2-5
CASSLGQAPSNEQFF | TGTGCCAGCAGCTTAGGGCAGGCACCTTCCAATGAGCAGTTCTTC | TRBV7-6 | - | - | TRBJ2-1
CATWGGLYNEQFF | TGTGCCACTTGGGGAGGGCTCTACAATGAGCAGTTCTTC | TRBV27 | - | TRBD2 | TRBJ2-1
CASSSGGGYQPQHF | TGTGCCAGCAGCTCAGGGGGCGGGTATCAGCCCCAGCATTTT | TRBV7-9 | - | TRBD1 | TRBJ1-5
CATSREPAGGYEQYF | TGTGCCACCAGCAGAGAGCCTGCGGGAGGGTACGAGCAGTACTTC | TRBV15 | few | TRBD2 | TRBJ2-7
CASSQVLGVDTQYF | TGTGCCAGCAGCCAAGTTCTGGGTGTTGATACGCAGTATTTT | TRBV4-2 | - | - | TRBJ2-3
CASSRDWNTEAFF | TGTGCCAGCAGCCGAGACTGGAACACTGAAGCTTTCTTT | TRBV9 | - | - | TRBJ1-1
CASSGQWGPRETQYF | TGTGCCAGCAGTGGTCAGTGGGGTCCGCGGGAGACCCAGTACTTC | TRBV27 | once | - | TRBJ2-5
CASSASGFQETQYF | TGTGCCAGCAGCGCGTCGGGGTTCCAAGAGACCCAGTACTTC | TRBV7-9 | - | - | TRBJ2-5
CASSISPLRELGRGSHNEQFF | TGTGCCAGTAGTATATCCCCTTTGCGGGAGCTCGGCCGCGGTTCCCACAATGAGCAGTTCTTC | TRBV19 | - | TRBD2 | TRBJ2-1
CASTRVVYSNQPQHF | TGTGCCAGCACCAGGGTGGTGTATAGCAATCAGCCCCAGCATTTT | TRBV28 | - | - | TRBJ1-5
CASSLRDGGAPGNTIYF | TGTGCCAGCAGCTTGAGGGATGGGGGGGCGCCTGGAAACACCATATATTTT | TRBV5-4 | - | - | TRBJ1-3